These 29 T cell receptor beta chains were sequenced from one sample in a study of blood T cell repertoires in COVID-19. Data came from immunoSEQ multiplex PCR; TCRdb stores just in-frame clones and leaves some out. The sample carries about 43,000 clones, 87% recorded once. Specimen: peripheral blood. The receptors shown here come from a human donor in a cohort sampled during active COVID-19.

The V gene is TRBV11-3, the J gene TRBJ2-1, with D possibly TRBD2 on 6 matching bases. Germline CDR1 and CDR2: SGHNT and YENEEA. V lost 2 bases to trimming and J lost 2 bases, with 13 bases between them. CDR3 length: 16 amino acids. In DNA, the CDR3 is TGTGCCAGCAGCTTAAGTGGCGGGACCGCCTACAATGAGCAGTTCTTC. Its protein product is CASSLSGGTAYNEQFF.

The chain is built from TRBV5-4 and TRBJ1-4, with TRBD1 matching 10 bases. The CDR3 has 14 amino acids. V trimming: 4 bases; J trimming: 6 bases; junction bases outside the gene matches: 3. The germline V gene has CDR1 SGHNT and CDR2 YYREEE (reference sequence). DNA of the CDR3: TGTGCCAGCAGCCCCGGGACAGGGGATGAAAAACTGTTTTTT. Its protein product is CASSPGTGDEKLFF.

J is TRBJ2-7 and V is TRBV6-5, with 7 positions matching TRBD1. The CDR3 covers 15 residues. Germline CDR1 and CDR2: MNHEY and SVGAGI. V lost 6 bases to trimming and J lost 5 bases; unmatched junction nucleotides: 13. The CDR3 sequence: CASSSGQPIVNEQYF. CDR3 sequence (DNA): TGTGCCAGCAGCTCGGGACAGCCTATAGTCAACGAGCAGTACTTC.

This sequence joins TRBV5-1 and TRBJ2-1; the D is unclear. This CDR3 comprises 14 residues. CDR1 is SGHRS, CDR2 YFSETQ, per germline. V was trimmed by 0 bases and J by 3 bases, leaving 7 bases between them. CDR3 coding DNA: TGCGCCAGCAGCTTGGCGGTCAACTACAATGAGCAGTTCTTC. Encoded protein: CASSLAVNYNEQFF.

The V call is TRBV6-5, the J call TRBJ1-4, with 10 bases identical to TRBD1. This CDR3 region has 14 residues. Trimming removed 6 bases from V and 4 bases from J; junction bases left unmatched: 2. Germline lookup yields CDR1 MNHEY and CDR2 SVGAGI. This CDR3 reads CASRGTGDNEKLFF. The CDR3 nucleotides are TGTGCCAGCAGGGGGACAGGGGATAATGAAAAACTGTTTTTT.

V usage is TRBV5-5 and J usage is TRBJ2-7; TRBD1 agrees at 7 bases. The CDR3 totals 15 residues. Germline V gene data show CDR1 as SGHKS and CDR2 as YYEKEE (reference sequence). V shed 0 bases, J shed 2 bases, and the junction held 5 bases outside the gene matches. CDR3 region: CASSLAGQVTYEQYF. Written as DNA, the CDR3 is TGTGCCAGCAGCTTGGCCGGACAGGTAACCTACGAGCAGTACTTC.

The rearrangement uses TRBV7-2 and TRBJ2-1; 8 nucleotides align to TRBD2. CDR1 and CDR2 (germline): SGHTA, FQGNSA. The CDR3 sequence is 12 residues long. With 5 bases clipped from V and 9 bases from J, the junction kept 3 bases outside the gene matches. CDR3 sequence: CASSRGLGEQFF. CDR3 coding DNA: TGTGCCAGCAGCCGGGGACTAGGTGAGCAGTTCTTC.

This clone turned up a few times. J is TRBJ2-7 and V is TRBV25-1; D unresolved. The CDR3 contains 12 residues. CDR1 MGHDK and CDR2 SYGVNS come from the germline V gene. The V and J ends lost 1 base and 7 bases respectively, with 8 bases between them. The CDR3 nucleotides read TGTGCCAGCAGTGAATCCTCCAGAGAGCAGTACTTC. Encoded protein: CASSESSREQYF.

The V call is TRBV3-1 (or the pseudogene TRBV3-2), the J call TRBJ1-3, with unresolved D. Trimming took 2 bases from V and 4 from J, leaving 9 bases between them. The CDR3 runs 14 residues. Germline CDR1 is LGHDT and CDR2 is YNNKEL (reference sequence). The CDR3 loop is CASSQPVAGNTIYF. Written as DNA, the CDR3 is TGTGCCAGCAGCCAACCGGTCGCCGGAAACACCATATATTTT.

This clone has only one observation. The rearrangement joins TRBV7-9 to TRBJ2-7; tentatively, D is TRBD1 (5 bases). Trimming removed 0 bases at V and 6 bases at J, with 15 bases between. The CDR3 is 15 residues long. Germline V gives CDR1 SEHNR, CDR2 FQNEAQ (reference sequence). DNA of the CDR3: TGTGCCAGCAGCTTAGCGCGGCAGGGTGGGGCCGAGCAGTACTTC. Residues: CASSLARQGGAEQYF.

The gene calls are TRBV3-1 (or the pseudogene TRBV3-2) and TRBJ2-7, with D perhaps matching TRBD2 (6 bases). CDR1 LGHDT and CDR2 YNNKEL come from the germline V gene (reference sequence). This CDR3 has 11 amino acids. Between the trimmed V and J ends, which lost 10 bases and 2 bases, there was a span of 9 bases. The CDR3 spells CATRGTYEQYF. The DNA for the CDR3 is TGTGCCACCCGCGGGACCTACGAGCAGTACTTC.

V is TRBV29-1 and J is TRBJ2-5; TRBD1 aligns across 9 bases. CDR1 SQVTM and CDR2 ANQGSEA come from the germline V gene. The CDR3 has 13 amino acids. J lost 7 bases, V lost 5 bases, and 8 bases had no gene match. Here the CDR3 reads CSVYRTGGVTQYF. CDR3 nucleotides: TGCAGCGTTTATCGTACAGGGGGCGTGACCCAGTACTTC.

The J gene is TRBJ2-1, the V gene TRBV7-2; D is possibly TRBD2 (6 bases). CDR1 and CDR2 from the germline V gene are SGHTA and FQGNSA. Trimming pared 5 bases from V and 0 bases from J, leaving 23 bases between. CDR3 size: 19 residues. The CDR3 protein is CASSPRRRAGMGSYNEQFF. Written as DNA, the CDR3 is TGTGCCAGCAGCCCTCGCCGCCGGGCGGGAATGGGCTCCTACAATGAGCAGTTCTTC.

Only a few counts were recorded for this clone. The chain joins TRBV30 to TRBJ1-3; D may be TRBD1 (5 bases). The CDR3 consists of 14 residues. Per the germline V gene, CDR1 is GTSNPN and CDR2 is SVGIG (reference sequence). With 8 bases removed from V and 8 bases from J, the gap between germline ends came to 22 bases. The CDR3 region is CAGGDWSVRDTIYF. In DNA form, the CDR3 reads TGTGCCGGGGGTGATTGGTCCGTGAGGGACACCATATATTTT.

The V gene is TRBV6-6, the J gene TRBJ1-1; possibly TRBD1 for D (6 bases). The germline V and J ends were trimmed by 7 bases and 3 bases, with 18 bases remaining between them. Germline lookup yields CDR1 MNHNY and CDR2 SVGAGI (reference sequence). The CDR3 covers 15 residues. The CDR3 DNA reads TGTGCCAGCACCAGAACCGGGACAAAAGACACTGAAGCTTTCTTT. It translates to CASTRTGTKDTEAFF.

A word on this clone: The sample holds other DNA sequences that translate to the same CDR3. The chain uses TRBV29-1 and TRBJ2-7, with 7 bases fitting TRBD2. The CDR3 contains 13 residues. The ends lost 4 bases at V and 0 bases at J; junction bases unmatched: 3. Germline-derived CDR1 and CDR2 are SQVTM and ANQGSEA. CDR3 sequence: CSVAGGSSYEQYF. CDR3 in DNA: TGCAGCGTTGCGGGGGGAAGCTCCTACGAGCAGTACTTC.

This rearrangement joins TRBV6-6 to TRBJ2-2, with 10 bases aligning to TRBD2. V trimming: 10 bases; J trimming: 4 bases; junction bases outside the gene matches: 9. The germline CDR1 and CDR2 sequences are MNHNY and SVGAGI (reference sequence). The CDR3 extends over 15 amino acids. The CDR3 is CAISLGLASTGELFF. The CDR3 DNA reads TGTGCCATCTCCTTGGGACTAGCGAGCACCGGGGAGCTGTTTTTT.

In this sample, this clone turned up once. The chain carries TRBV7-3 and TRBJ1-1, with D tentatively TRBD1 (5 bases). Between the trimmed V and J ends, which lost 5 bases and 2 bases, there was a span of 9 bases. Germline V gene lookup returns CDR1 SGHTA and CDR2 FQGTGA. CDR3 length equals 13 residues. In DNA form, the CDR3 reads TGTGCCAGCAGCACCGACAGAAACACTGAAGCTTTCTTT. Protein: CASSTDRNTEAFF.

This clone was recorded only once. This rearrangement joins TRBV7-9 to TRBJ2-3; 10 bases line up with TRBD1. The CDR3 spans 15 residues. Trimming removed 5 bases from V and 3 bases from J; junction bases left unmatched: 5. Germline CDR1 reads SEHNR; CDR2 reads FQNEAQ (reference sequence). CDR3 protein: CASSPGQGRTDTQYF. The CDR3 DNA sequence: TGTGCCAGCAGCCCGGGACAGGGGAGGACAGATACGCAGTATTTT.

The chain is built from TRBV7-9 and TRBJ2-3, with a tentative D call TRBD2 (6 bases). Germline CDR1 reads SEHNR; CDR2 reads FQNEAQ (reference sequence). This CDR3 has 14 amino acids. V gave up 0 bases and J gave up 4 bases, with 8 bases separating them. CDR3 sequence reads: CASSLAREADTQYF. Here the CDR3 DNA reads TGTGCCAGCAGCTTAGCGCGGGAAGCAGATACGCAGTATTTT.

The rearrangement links TRBV3-1 (or the pseudogene TRBV3-2) to TRBJ2-1, with D possibly TRBD2 on 5 matching bases. The germline gives CDR1 LGHDT, CDR2 YNNKEL (reference sequence). The CDR3 loop spans 14 amino acids. Trimming removed 2 bases at V and 0 bases at J, with 5 bases between. CDR3 loop: CASSQSGSYNEQFF. The CDR3 DNA follows: TGTGCCAGCAGCCAAAGCGGCTCCTACAATGAGCAGTTCTTC.

The DNA for the CDR3 is TGTGCCAGCAGCCAAGGTGGGAGGGGTGTGTCTCGCTACACCTTC. Protein: CASSQGGRGVSRYTF. The chain joins TRBV3-1 (or the pseudogene TRBV3-2) to TRBJ1-2, with D perhaps TRBD1 (5 bases). Looked up from germline, CDR1 is LGHDT and CDR2 is YNNKEL (reference sequence). V lost 1 base and J lost 9, with 18 bases in between. The CDR3 covers 15 residues.

V gene TRBV3-1 (or the pseudogene TRBV3-2) combines with J gene TRBJ2-7; D gene uncertain. The germline V gene has CDR1 LGHDT and CDR2 YNNKEL (reference sequence). This CDR3 has 13 residues. Trimming took 2 bases from V and 3 from J, leaving 8 bases between them. CDR3 protein: CASSQTSGYEQYF. CDR3 nucleotide sequence: TGTGCCAGCAGCCAAACATCGGGCTACGAGCAGTACTTC.

This sequence joins TRBV27 and TRBJ1-1, with 11 bases identical to TRBD1. The CDR3 sequence is 15 residues long. Trimming took 3 bases from V and 5 from J; bases not matched to a gene: 5. Germline lookup yields CDR1 MNHEY and CDR2 SMNVEV (reference sequence). CDR3 amino acids: CASSFLGQGVTEAFF. In nucleotides, the CDR3 is TGTGCCAGCAGTTTTCTGGGACAGGGGGTGACTGAAGCTTTCTTT.

The rearrangement joins TRBV7-9 to TRBJ2-5; TRBD1 agrees at 8 bases. Trimming removed 2 bases from V and 5 bases from J; junction bases left unmatched: 7. From germline, CDR1 is SEHNR and CDR2 FQNEAQ (reference sequence). This CDR3 has 15 amino acids. CDR3: CASSLTQGAMETQYF. The CDR3 DNA is TGTGCCAGCAGCTTAACTCAGGGGGCAATGGAGACCCAGTACTTC.

The chain couples TRBV7-9 to TRBJ2-1; 9 bases fit TRBD2. In germline, CDR1 is SEHNR, CDR2 FQNEAQ (reference sequence). This CDR3 is 16 amino acids long. V gave up 5 bases and J gave up 5 bases; unmatched junction bases: 10. This chain's CDR3 is CASSRFSGSGDNEQFF. CDR3 in DNA: TGTGCCAGCAGCAGATTTAGCGGGAGCGGGGACAATGAGCAGTTCTTC.

The chain joins TRBV2 to TRBJ2-5; D perhaps matches TRBD1 (5 bases). CDR1 and CDR2 from the germline V gene are SNHLY and FYNNEI. V lost 7 bases, J lost 5 bases, and 11 bases lay in between. The CDR3 runs to 12 residues. CDR3 sequence: CASKQGSETQYF. Here the CDR3 DNA reads TGTGCCAGCAAGCAGGGTAGTGAGACCCAGTACTTC.

CDR3 amino acids: CASSYAGQVRDTQYF. The CDR3 DNA reads as TGTGCCAGCAGTTACGCGGGACAGGTTAGGGATACGCAGTATTTT. This sequence joins TRBV6-5 and TRBJ2-3; 8 bases are shared with TRBD1. The CDR3 contains 15 residues. CDR1 and CDR2 from the germline V gene are MNHEY and SVGAGI. J gave up 6 bases and V 2 bases, and 7 bases lay outside the gene matches.

This CDR3 reads CASSVGVGTGVKNTEAFF. The CDR3 bases are TGTGCCAGCAGCGTAGGAGTCGGGACAGGGGTTAAGAACACTGAAGCTTTCTTT. The chain joins TRBV9 to TRBJ1-1; 10 positions match TRBD1. Germline loops: CDR1 SGDLS, CDR2 YYNGEE. V lost 0 bases to trimming and J lost 1 base; unmatched junction nucleotides: 9. The CDR3 is 18 amino acids.